What follows are 15 T cell receptor beta chains derived from one specimen sequenced in a study of a mutant IDH1 vaccine in newly diagnosed glioma. Clones were sequenced by immunoSEQ multiplex PCR, and TCRdb holds only the in-frame ones, with some missing. The data hold 50,000 to 65,000 clones, with about 82% observed a single time. The time point was: baseline, week 1 (first vaccination visit). Sample treatment: pre-vaccination baseline after standard-of-care therapy. The starting material was PBMCs, obtained from a glioma patient treated with radiotherapy, temozolomide or both. The receptors were sampled from a man aged 18 to 29 with glioma.

The V call is TRBV4-3, the J call TRBJ1-2; TRBD1 is a possible D gene (5 bases). The V end was cut by 0 bases, the J end by 3 bases, with 14 bases between. CDR1 is LGHNA, CDR2 YSLEER, per germline. The length of the CDR3 is 16 residues. CDR3 amino acids: CASSQDWQGPDYGYTF. For the CDR3, the DNA is TGCGCCAGCAGCCAAGATTGGCAGGGCCCCGACTATGGCTACACCTTC.

The V and J genes are TRBV7-2 and TRBJ1-5; D unresolved. The CDR3 consists of 13 residues. Trimming removed 5 bases from V and 0 bases from J, with 5 bases in between. The germline V gene has CDR1 SGHTA and CDR2 FQGNSA. The CDR3 region has the DNA TGTGCCAGCAGCCGTAATAGCAATCAGCCCCAGCATTTT. Its protein is CASSRNSNQPQHF.

The V call is TRBV9, the J call TRBJ2-1, with D unclear. The CDR3 consists of 14 residues. In germline, CDR1 is SGDLS, CDR2 YYNGEE. V was clipped by 0 bases and J by 7 bases, with 11 bases between them. CDR3: CASSVVPAANEQFF. The CDR3 nucleotides read TGTGCCAGCAGCGTAGTCCCGGCCGCAAATGAGCAGTTCTTC.

This clone was counted once. The V and J genes are TRBV4-2 and TRBJ1-6; TRBD1 agrees at 10 bases. Trimming at V came to 4 bases and at J to 7 bases, leaving 10 bases not matched to a gene. Germline V gives CDR1 LGHNA, CDR2 YNFKEQ. CDR3 length: 17 residues. This chain's CDR3 is CASSPRQGTGVNSPLHF. The CDR3 DNA reads TGTGCCAGCAGCCCCAGACAGGGGACAGGGGTCAATTCACCCCTCCACTTT.

In nucleotides, the CDR3 is TGTGCCAGTAGTATAGGCCAGGCCTCCAATGAGCAGTTCTTC. It specifies CASSIGQASNEQFF. The rearrangement uses TRBV19 and TRBJ2-1; D is unresolved. Germline assignment: CDR1 LNHDA and CDR2 SQIVND (reference sequence). V was shortened by 1 base and J by 6 bases, with 10 bases between the two germline ends. The CDR3 is 14 residues long.

This sequence joins TRBV6-1 and TRBJ1-1; possibly TRBD1 for D (6 bases). The germline gives CDR1 MNHNS, CDR2 SASEGT. V was cut by 6 bases and J by 1 base, with 9 bases left in between. The CDR3 is 13 residues long. In DNA form, the CDR3 reads TGTGCCAGCAGGTCACAGGGGAACACTGAAGCTTTCTTT. Its protein is CASRSQGNTEAFF.

The chain joins TRBV21-1 to TRBJ2-5. TRBV21-1 is reported as a pseudogene. This CDR3 is built from 14 residues. The CDR3 coding sequence is TGTGCCAGCATCCCCGACGCGTACCAAGAGACCCAGTACTTC. Encoded protein: CASIPDAYQETQYF.

This chain links TRBV28 with TRBJ1-4; D is unresolved. CDR1 MDHEN and CDR2 SYDVKM come from the germline V gene. This CDR3 contains 13 residues. The germline V and J ends were trimmed by 3 bases and 8 bases, with 10 bases remaining between them. This CDR3 is CASSFVQNEKLFF. The CDR3 DNA reads as TGTGCCAGCAGTTTTGTCCAGAACGAAAAACTGTTTTTT.

The rearrangement joins TRBV7-9 to TRBJ2-7; a weak D match, TRBD2 (5 bases). Germline V lookup: CDR1 SEHNR, CDR2 FQNEAQ (reference sequence). Trimming shortened V by 5 bases and J by 7 bases, and 18 bases separated the two germline ends. This CDR3 spans 14 amino acids. CDR3 nucleotides: TGTGCCAGCAGCCACACCTTAGCGTCGGGGGAGCAGTACTTC. Translation gives CASSHTLASGEQYF.

The chain recombines TRBV11-3 with TRBJ2-1; 8 bases map to TRBD2. CDR1 and CDR2 from the germline V gene are SGHNT and YENEEA. This CDR3 has 15 residues. The ends lost 0 bases at V and 7 bases at J; junction bases unmatched: 5. CDR3 sequence: CASSLDPSGRNEQFF. Written as DNA, the CDR3 is TGTGCCAGCAGCTTAGATCCGAGCGGGAGAAATGAGCAGTTCTTC. The full variable domain, rest sourced from reference TRBV11-3 and TRBJ2-1, is EAGVVQSPRYKIIEKKQPVAFWCNPISGHNTLYWYLQNLGQGPELLIRYENEEAVDDSQLPKDRFSAERLKGVDSTLKIQPAELGDSAVYLCASSLDPSGRNEQFFGPGTRLTVL.

The V and J genes are TRBV5-4 and TRBJ1-1; D perhaps matches TRBD1 (6 bases). In germline, CDR1 is SGHNT, CDR2 YYREEE (reference sequence). The germline V and J ends were trimmed by 3 bases and 7 bases, with 13 bases remaining between them. The CDR3 loop spans 13 amino acids. The CDR3 here is CASSSQGVGEAFF. CDR3 in DNA: TGTGCCAGCAGCTCACAGGGTGTGGGTGAAGCTTTCTTT.

V usage is TRBV7-8 and J usage is TRBJ2-2; perhaps TRBD2 as D (5 bases). V lost 4 bases and J 4 bases, leaving 16 bases between the germline ends. CDR3 length: 16 residues. Per germline, CDR1 SGHVS and CDR2 FQNEAQ. In DNA form, the CDR3 reads TGTGCCAGCAGCTCAGCTTGGGCTAGCTCCACCGGGGAGCTGTTTTTT. It codes for CASSSAWASSTGELFF.

J is TRBJ1-2 and V is TRBV4-3, with 10 nucleotides matching TRBD1. V trimming: 2 bases; J trimming: 7 bases; junction bases outside the gene matches: 10. Germline-derived CDR1 and CDR2 are LGHNA and YSLEER. This CDR3 contains 16 residues. The CDR3, as DNA: TGCGCCAGCAGCCAAACTCTCGGGACAGGGGTGCGTGGCTACACCTTC. Translation gives CASSQTLGTGVRGYTF.

The chain uses TRBV6-1 and TRBJ2-5; 12 bases align to TRBD2. Germline assignment: CDR1 MNHNS and CDR2 SASEGT. There are 14 residues in the CDR3. J gave up 5 bases and V 7 bases, and 5 bases lay outside the gene matches. For the CDR3, the DNA is TGTGCCAGCAACACCGGACTAGCGGGGGAGACCCAGTACTTC. It encodes CASNTGLAGETQYF.

The J gene is TRBJ1-5, the V gene TRBV19, with D maybe TRBD1 (5 bases). CDR3 length equals 14 residues. CDR1 LNHDA and CDR2 SQIVND come from the germline V gene (reference sequence). Trimming removed 6 bases from V and 4 bases from J, with 13 bases in between. CDR3 sequence (DNA): TGTGCCAGTAGCCCTTGGGGGTCAAATCAGCCCCAGCATTTT. Translated, it gives CASSPWGSNQPQHF.